This T cell receptor beta chain was profiled in a study of human T cells and chemical hapten exposure. Study overall: It was small differences in pooled library volume that mainly caused per-sample TCR yields to vary.

This clonotype was observed a few times. Documented time point: patch test 1, 2 weeks after DPC sensitization. As for treatment: therapeutic diphenylcyclopropenone sensitization with weekly scalp DPC. Blood collection happened ahead of applying each patch test. Before extraction, the whole blood was not fractionated, and total RNA was taken from it. Unique molecular identifiers were attached to individual cDNA molecules within the library. Using its own MiXCR run on the RACE reads, TCRdb lists one record per CDR3 protein. The sample lists about 380,000 distinct CDR3 sequences, about 4.4% occurring once. J lost 5 bases, V lost 0 bases, and 1 base had no gene match. The CDR3 extends over 15 amino acids. Germline V lookup: CDR1 MNHEY, CDR2 SVGAGI.

This sequence was found in a woman aged 45-65 years with alopecia areata. Some clones in this sample may be carry-over from other donors' samples. This sequence joins TRBV6-5 and TRBJ1-4; the match to TRBD1 covers 9 bases. The sequences come from whole blood, collected in connection with sensitization to the hapten diphenylcyclopropenone (DPC). In DNA form, the CDR3 reads TGTGCCAGCAGTTACTCAGGACAGGGGAATGAAAAACTGTTTTTT. Translating it yields CASSYSGQGNEKLFF.